The T cell receptor (beta chain) under discussion was sequenced for a study of a mutant IDH1 vaccine in newly diagnosed glioma. Whole-study context: Vaccine dosing followed radiotherapy by 4-6 weeks, or accompanied temozolomide cycles. Treated individuals were approximately 62% male and roughly 40% female, averaging 40.4 years of age. The therapy given earlier, which was standard therapy, consisted of radiotherapy, temozolomide, or both, and most of the patients received both. Study results and caveats: In 80% to 95% of patients, immune responses induced by the vaccine occurred.

The V segment lost 0 bases and the J segment 3 bases; nucleotides outside the gene matches: 3. This CDR3 contains 15 residues. Germline-derived CDR1 and CDR2 are LGHNA and YNFKEQ. As to time point: week 47, end of study. Vaccination used 300 ug of mutant IDH1 20-mer peptide per dose, with topical imiquimod. Only in-frame clones appear in the TCRdb table, and some are missing; sequencing was by immunoSEQ multiplex PCR. The sample shows approximately 100,000 clones, approximately 89% of them seen only once. This clone was recorded a few times. What it binds is not known. The V call is TRBV4-2, the J call TRBJ2-7; 9 bases match TRBD1. This sequence was found in a woman between 50 and 59 years old with glioma. The sequencing used PBMCs, collected from a glioma patient whose treatment included an IDH1 peptide vaccine. The CDR3 sequence is CASSQDPTGGYEQYF. The CDR3, as DNA: TGTGCCAGCAGCCAAGATCCGACAGGGGGCTACGAGCAGTACTTC.